These 26 T cell receptor beta chains came from one sample sequenced in a study of CD8+ T cells in alopecia areata. Sequencing relied on a cDNA template that was reverse transcribed from extracted RNA. The data were produced by immunoSEQ multiplex PCR, yet TCRdb's version contains in-frame clones alone and is incomplete. In the table there are 9,500 to 15,000 clones, about three fifths of which are singletons. Specimens obtained from alopecia areata patients comprised lesional scalp punch biopsies and peripheral blood. What was sequenced was skin. All receptors come from a human donor with alopecia areata.

J is TRBJ1-3 and V is TRBV18, with 9 nucleotides matching TRBD1. The V gene's germline CDR1 is KGHSH and CDR2 LQKENI. V lost 3 bases, J lost 0 bases, and 6 bases stayed unmatched. This CDR3 comprises 17 residues. The CDR3 protein is CASSPRTGEASGNTIYF. The CDR3 nucleotides read TGTGCCAGCTCACCTAGGACAGGGGAAGCCTCTGGAAACACCATATATTTT.

This chain connects TRBV19 to TRBJ1-5; TRBD1 matches at 10 bases. V gave up 6 bases and J gave up 2 bases; unmatched junction bases: 10. The CDR3 totals 17 residues. CDR1 LNHDA and CDR2 SQIVND come from the germline V gene (reference sequence). CDR3 DNA sequence: TGTGCCAGTAGAACCGGGACAGGGGCCTCCCGCAATCAGCCCCAGCATTTT. It is translated as CASRTGTGASRNQPQHF.

This clone turned up a few times. The V call is TRBV27, the J call TRBJ2-7; TRBD2 agrees at 9 bases. The CDR3 covers 15 residues. Losses at the gene ends were 6 bases for V and 0 bases for J; bases not matched to a gene: 6. CDR1 is MNHEY and CDR2 is SMNVEV in the germline V gene (reference sequence). DNA of the CDR3: TGTGCCAGCAGCCAGACTAGCGGCTCCTCCTACGAGCAGTACTTC. Amino acids: CASSQTSGSSYEQYF.

This chain uses TRBV6-5 with TRBJ2-3; 7 positions match TRBD1. V trimming: 7 bases; J trimming: 7 bases; junction bases outside the gene matches: 8. The germline gives CDR1 MNHEY, CDR2 SVGAGI. The CDR3 is 13 residues long. CDR3 residues: CASTRQGWNTQYF. CDR3 nucleotide sequence: TGTGCCAGCACCCGACAGGGATGGAATACGCAGTATTTT.

The chain combines TRBV6-6 with TRBJ1-3, with D maybe TRBD1 (5 bases). Germline CDR1 is MNHNY and CDR2 is SVGAGI (reference sequence). Between the trimmed V and J ends, which lost 0 bases and 0 bases, there was a span of 6 bases. This CDR3 is 15 amino acids long. CDR3 loop: CASSYSGVSGNTIYF. CDR3 DNA sequence: TGTGCCAGCAGTTACTCAGGGGTCTCTGGAAACACCATATATTTT.

The chain joins TRBV5-1 to TRBJ1-2; 9 bases map to TRBD1. Trimming took 4 bases from V and 8 from J; bases not matched to a gene: 6. This CDR3 is built from 13 residues. CDR1 is SGHRS, CDR2 YFSETQ, per germline. The DNA of the CDR3 is TGCGCCAGCAGCCCAGGGACAGGGAACGGCTACACCTTC. This codes for CASSPGTGNGYTF.

This chain links TRBV27 with TRBJ2-5, with 10 bases fitting TRBD2. The germline V gene has CDR1 MNHEY and CDR2 SMNVEV (reference sequence). V dropped 5 bases and J dropped 1; count of bases not matched to a gene: 4. The CDR3 contains 15 residues. The DNA of the CDR3 is TGTGCCAGCAGTATCAGACTAGCGGGCCAAGAGACCCAGTACTTC. It specifies CASSIRLAGQETQYF.

This clone has only a few counts. The gene calls are TRBV9 and TRBJ2-5; possible D gene TRBD2, 6 bases. CDR3 length equals 17 residues. Germline CDR1 SGDLS, CDR2 YYNGEE. The V end was cut by 0 bases, the J end by 5 bases, with 20 bases between. This chain's CDR3 is CASSVASAQKGGETQYF. The CDR3 nucleotides are TGTGCCAGCAGCGTAGCTAGCGCACAAAAAGGCGGGGAGACCCAGTACTTC.

In this sample, this clone is medium-sized. V and J are TRBV20-1 and TRBJ2-3; D is unclear. Trimming shortened V by 3 bases and J by 2 bases, and 3 bases separated the two germline ends. The CDR3 is made up of 11 amino acids. CDR1 is DFQATT and CDR2 is SNEGSKA in the germline V gene (reference sequence). The CDR3 DNA follows: TGCAGTGCTAGGGCCACAGATACGCAGTATTTT. Protein: CSARATDTQYF.

V is TRBV10-3 and J is TRBJ2-5; 14 positions match TRBD2. This CDR3 has 14 residues. Germline CDR1 is ENHRY and CDR2 is SYGVKD. Trimming took 2 bases from V and 11 from J; bases not matched to a gene: 4. The CDR3 bases are TGTGCCATCAGTGAGGAGGGACTAGCGGGAGAGCAGTACTTC. It codes for CAISEEGLAGEQYF.

The chain employs TRBV29-1 and TRBJ1-3; a weak D match, TRBD1 (5 bases). Per the germline V gene, CDR1 is SQVTM and CDR2 is ANQGSEA. V lost 2 bases, J lost 3 bases, and 11 bases lay in between. CDR3 size: 14 residues. This CDR3 is CSVETGERGNTIYF. In DNA form, the CDR3 reads TGCAGCGTTGAAACAGGAGAGCGTGGAAACACCATATATTTT.

V is TRBV14 and J is TRBJ2-5, with TRBD2 identical over 12 bases. Germline loops: CDR1 SGHDN, CDR2 FVKESK. J gave up 5 bases and V 1 base, and 11 bases lay outside the gene matches. The CDR3 is 18 amino acids. The CDR3 DNA follows: TGTGCCAGCAGCCAAGGGCCTCTAGCGGGAGGGCCTTCCGAGACCCAGTACTTC. It translates to CASSQGPLAGGPSETQYF. Combining the CDR3 with reference TRBV14 and TRBJ2-5 gives the whole variable domain EAGVTQFPSHSVIEKGQTVTLRCDPISGHDNLYWYRRVMGKEIKFLLHFVKESKQDESGMPNNRFLAERTGGTYSTLKVQPAELEDSGVYFCASSQGPLAGGPSETQYFGPGTRLLVL.

This chain links TRBV7-9 with TRBJ2-1, with 7 bases that match TRBD2. The CDR3 has 17 amino acids. The V gene's germline CDR1 is SEHNR and CDR2 FQNEAQ (reference sequence). Germline trimming cut 0 bases from V and 7 bases from J; bases unmatched to any gene: 12. CDR3 amino acids: CASSLAGRGSRSNEQFF. In nucleotides, the CDR3 is TGTGCCAGCAGCTTAGCGGGTCGCGGGAGTAGGTCAAATGAGCAGTTCTTC. Supplemented by reference TRBV7-9 and TRBJ2-1, the full variable domain reads DTGVSQNPRHKITKRGQNVTFRCDPISEHNRLYWYRQTLGQGPEFLTYFQNEAQLEKSRLLSDRFSAERPKGSFSTLEIQRTEQGDSAMYLCASSLAGRGSRSNEQFFGPGTRLTVL.

The rearrangement links TRBV10-3 to TRBJ2-5; 11 bases are shared with TRBD2. Germline loops: CDR1 ENHRY, CDR2 SYGVKD. The trim removed 10 bases at V and 5 bases at J, leaving 12 bases unmatched. The CDR3 sequence is 15 residues long. The DNA for the CDR3 is TGTGCCACGAAATTAACTAGCGGGAGTGAGGAGACCCAGTACTTC. Its translation: CATKLTSGSEETQYF.

The V gene is TRBV7-9, the J gene TRBJ1-4, with TRBD1 matching over 7 bases. Per germline, CDR1 SEHNR and CDR2 FQNEAQ (reference sequence). After removal of 3 bases from V and 7 bases from J, the junction contained 11 bases not matched to a gene. The CDR3 contains 16 residues. The CDR3 DNA follows: TGTGCCAGCAGCTTGGCTCCGGACAGGCGTTTTGAAAAACTGTTTTTT. Protein sequence: CASSLAPDRRFEKLFF.

The chain carries TRBV4-1 and TRBJ1-2; D not certain. Germline V gene lookup returns CDR1 MGHRA and CDR2 YSYEKL. CDR3 length: 16 amino acids. The V end lost 0 bases, the J end lost 5 bases, and 16 bases lay between the germline ends. CDR3 loop: CASSQESSRYLYGYTF. CDR3 sequence (DNA): TGCGCCAGCAGCCAAGAAAGCAGCCGGTACCTTTATGGCTACACCTTC.

The chain employs TRBV5-1 and TRBJ2-1, with TRBD1 identical over 7 bases. Germline trimming cut 0 bases from V and 3 bases from J; bases unmatched to any gene: 3. The germline V gene has CDR1 SGHRS and CDR2 YFSETQ. The CDR3 has 15 residues. CDR3 sequence (DNA): TGCGCCAGCAGCTTGGGAGGGACAGACTACAATGAGCAGTTCTTC. The encoded protein is CASSLGGTDYNEQFF.

This clone was recorded once. The chain employs TRBV9 and TRBJ2-1; 13 bases match TRBD2. The junction had 12 bases not matched to a gene; V was cut back by 4 bases and J by 8 bases. Germline V CDR1 and CDR2: SGDLS, YYNGEE. The length of the CDR3 is 17 residues. CDR3 region: CASSSHGLAGAKDEQFF. The CDR3 nucleotides read TGTGCCAGCAGCTCGCACGGACTAGCGGGAGCTAAGGATGAGCAGTTCTTC.

In this sample, this clone turned up a few times. The chain is built from TRBV2 and TRBJ2-1; possible D gene TRBD2, 6 bases. The CDR3 is 17 residues long. Trimming took off 2 bases at V and 5 bases at J, with 19 bases between the two ends. In germline, CDR1 is SNHLY, CDR2 FYNNEI. The CDR3 region has the DNA TGTGCCAGCAGTGAAACCCGGTCTAGCGTAAGCCACAATGAGCAGTTCTTC. Protein product: CASSETRSSVSHNEQFF.

The count of this clone is one. The rearrangement joins TRBV5-1 to TRBJ2-7; perhaps D is TRBD1 or TRBD2 (6 bases each). The V end lost 2 bases, the J end lost 3 bases, and 15 bases lay between the germline ends. This CDR3 contains 15 residues. Germline CDR1 reads SGHRS; CDR2 reads YFSETQ. The CDR3 loop is CASSFSSGAFYEQYF. The CDR3 nucleotides are TGCGCCAGCAGCTTTTCCTCGGGGGCTTTCTACGAGCAGTACTTC.

The chain is built from TRBV7-2 and TRBJ2-1, with D unclear. The V end was cut by 1 base, the J end by 4 bases, with 14 bases between. The CDR3 loop spans 16 amino acids. Germline loops: CDR1 SGHTA, CDR2 FQGNSA. The CDR3 DNA sequence: TGTGCCAGCAGCTTAGTGGCAGTAGCTCCATACAATGAGCAGTTCTTC. Its translation: CASSLVAVAPYNEQFF.

The chain is built from TRBV11-2 and TRBJ2-4; D perhaps matches TRBD2 (6 bases). With 4 bases removed from V and 8 bases from J, the gap between germline ends came to 15 bases. This CDR3 comprises 14 residues. CDR1 is SGHAT and CDR2 is FQNNGV in the germline V gene. The CDR3 DNA reads TGTGCCAGCAGCTCAACAACCGGGAGCCACATTCAGTACTTC. It is translated as CASSSTTGSHIQYF. The whole variable domain, filled in from reference TRBV11-2 and TRBJ2-4, reads EAGVAQSPRYKIIEKRQSVAFWCNPISGHATLYWYQQILGQGPKLLIQFQNNGVVDDSQLPKDRFSAERLKGVDSTLKIQPAKLEDSAVYLCASSSTTGSHIQYFGAGTRLSVL.

The CDR3 spells CASSLDPRRRVGELFF. The CDR3 nucleotides read TGTGCCAGCAGCTTAGATCCCCGTCGTCGCGTCGGGGAGCTGTTTTTT. The chain joins TRBV7-2 to TRBJ2-2; D uncertain. The CDR3 length is 16 residues. V was shortened by 1 base and J by 7 bases, with 16 bases between the two germline ends. Germline CDR1 SGHTA, CDR2 FQGNSA.

This clone turned up a few times. The same CDR3 is also encoded by other DNA sequences in this sample. The chain carries TRBV11-2 and TRBJ1-1; 8 nucleotides align to TRBD1. Germline V CDR1 and CDR2: SGHAT, FQNNGV. CDR3 length equals 14 residues. The J segment lost 1 base and the V segment lost 3 bases, leaving 1 base of the junction unmatched. The chain's CDR3 is CASSFGQGNTEAFF. The CDR3 bases are TGTGCCAGCAGCTTTGGACAGGGGAACACTGAAGCTTTCTTT.

V and J are TRBV27 and TRBJ2-3; 12 bases map to TRBD2. V was pared by 2 bases and J by 8 bases, with 14 bases of the junction left unmatched. CDR3 size: 18 residues. Germline assignment: CDR1 MNHEY and CDR2 SMNVEV (reference sequence). CDR3 loop: CASSLSSKLAGGPGTQYF. The CDR3 DNA reads TGTGCCAGCAGTTTAAGCTCTAAGCTAGCGGGAGGGCCGGGTACGCAGTATTTT.

A few counts support this clone. This chain uses TRBV19 with TRBJ2-3; D is possibly TRBD2 (5 bases). Looked up from germline, CDR1 is LNHDA and CDR2 is SQIVND (reference sequence). V lost 6 bases and J lost 5, with 9 bases in between. This CDR3 contains 12 residues. The CDR3 DNA follows: TGTGCCAGTAGCACTAGAGGAGATACGCAGTATTTT. Translating it yields CASSTRGDTQYF.